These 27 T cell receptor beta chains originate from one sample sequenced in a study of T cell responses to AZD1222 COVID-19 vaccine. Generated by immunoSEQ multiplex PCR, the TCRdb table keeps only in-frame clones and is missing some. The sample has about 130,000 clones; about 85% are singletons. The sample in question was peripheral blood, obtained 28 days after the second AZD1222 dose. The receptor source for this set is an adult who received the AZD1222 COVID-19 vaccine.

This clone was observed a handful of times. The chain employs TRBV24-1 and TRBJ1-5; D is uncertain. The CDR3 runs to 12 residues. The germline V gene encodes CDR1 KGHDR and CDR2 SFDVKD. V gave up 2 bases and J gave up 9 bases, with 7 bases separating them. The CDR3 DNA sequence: TGTGCCACCAGTGATTCCGTAAGGCCCCAGCATTTT. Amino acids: CATSDSVRPQHF.

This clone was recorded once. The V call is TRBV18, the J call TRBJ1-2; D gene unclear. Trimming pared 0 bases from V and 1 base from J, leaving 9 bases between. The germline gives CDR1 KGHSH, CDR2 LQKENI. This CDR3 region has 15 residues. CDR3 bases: TGTGCCAGCTCACCACCACCAGGAGATAACTATGGCTACACCTTC. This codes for CASSPPPGDNYGYTF.

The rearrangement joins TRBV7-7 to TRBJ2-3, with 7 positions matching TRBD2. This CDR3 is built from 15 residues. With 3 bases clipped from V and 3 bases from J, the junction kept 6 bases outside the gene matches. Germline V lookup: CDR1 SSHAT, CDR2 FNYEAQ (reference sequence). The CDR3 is CASSLGGGRTDTQYF. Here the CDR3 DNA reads TGTGCCAGCAGCTTGGGGGGAGGGAGGACAGATACGCAGTATTTT. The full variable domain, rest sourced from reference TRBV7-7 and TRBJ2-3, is GAGVSQSPRYKVTKRGQDVTLRCDPISSHATLYWYQQALGQGPEFLTYFNYEAQPDKSGLPSDRFSAERPEGSISTLTIQRTEQRDSAMYRCASSLGGGRTDTQYFGPGTRLTVL.

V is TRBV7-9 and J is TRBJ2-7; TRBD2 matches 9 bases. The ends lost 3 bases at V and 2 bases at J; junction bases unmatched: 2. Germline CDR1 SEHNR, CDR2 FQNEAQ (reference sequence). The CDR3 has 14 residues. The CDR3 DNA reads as TGTGCCAGCAGCTTTAGCGGGGGAACCTACGAGCAGTACTTC. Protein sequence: CASSFSGGTYEQYF.

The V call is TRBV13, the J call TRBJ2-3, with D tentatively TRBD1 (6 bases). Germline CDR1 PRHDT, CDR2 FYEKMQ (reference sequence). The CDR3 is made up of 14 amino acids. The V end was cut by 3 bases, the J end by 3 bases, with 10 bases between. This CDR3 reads CASSFSRGTDTQYF. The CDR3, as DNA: TGTGCCAGCAGCTTCAGTAGGGGGACAGATACGCAGTATTTT.

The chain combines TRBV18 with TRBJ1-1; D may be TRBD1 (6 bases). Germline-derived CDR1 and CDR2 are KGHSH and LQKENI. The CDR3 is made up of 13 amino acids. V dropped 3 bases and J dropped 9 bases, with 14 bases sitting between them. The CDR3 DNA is TGTGCCAGCTCACCGGGGACAAAGAGGCAAGCTTTCTTT. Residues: CASSPGTKRQAFF.

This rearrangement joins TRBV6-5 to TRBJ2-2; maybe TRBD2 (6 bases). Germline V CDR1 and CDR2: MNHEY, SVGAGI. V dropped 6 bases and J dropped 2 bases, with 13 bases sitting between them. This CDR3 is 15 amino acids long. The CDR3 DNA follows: TGTGCCAGCAGGGAGGGACGGTTTAACACCGGGGAGCTGTTTTTT. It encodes CASREGRFNTGELFF.

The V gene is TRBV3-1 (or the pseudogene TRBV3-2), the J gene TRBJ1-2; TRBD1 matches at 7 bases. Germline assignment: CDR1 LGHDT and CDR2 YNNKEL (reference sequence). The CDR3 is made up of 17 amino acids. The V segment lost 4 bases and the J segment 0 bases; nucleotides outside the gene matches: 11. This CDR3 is CASSPYRDSHSNYGYTF. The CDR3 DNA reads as TGTGCCAGCAGCCCCTACCGGGACAGCCATTCTAACTATGGCTACACCTTC.

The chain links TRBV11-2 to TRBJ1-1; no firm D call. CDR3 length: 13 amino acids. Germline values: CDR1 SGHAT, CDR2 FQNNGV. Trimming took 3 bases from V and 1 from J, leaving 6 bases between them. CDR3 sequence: CASSFNRNTEAFF. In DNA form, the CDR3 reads TGTGCCAGCAGCTTTAACAGGAACACTGAAGCTTTCTTT.

CDR3 sequence: CASSFAGVGSFSYNEQFF. In DNA form, the CDR3 reads TGTGCCAGCAGTTTCGCGGGGGTTGGTAGTTTTTCCTACAATGAGCAGTTCTTC. The chain joins TRBV27 to TRBJ2-1, with 7 bases identical to TRBD2. Germline lookup yields CDR1 MNHEY and CDR2 SMNVEV (reference sequence). V was clipped by 3 bases and J by 1 base; unmatched bases: 12. This CDR3 comprises 18 residues.

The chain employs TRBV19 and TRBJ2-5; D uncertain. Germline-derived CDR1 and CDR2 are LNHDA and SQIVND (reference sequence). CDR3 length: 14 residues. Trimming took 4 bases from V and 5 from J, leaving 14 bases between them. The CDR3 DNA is TGTGCCAGTAGTACGACACATTCTGCGGAGACCCAGTACTTC. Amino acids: CASSTTHSAETQYF.

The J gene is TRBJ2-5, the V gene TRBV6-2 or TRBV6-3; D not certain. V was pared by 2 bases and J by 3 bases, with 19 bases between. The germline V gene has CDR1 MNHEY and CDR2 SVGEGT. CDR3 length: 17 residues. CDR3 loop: CASSYPSTGSNEETQYF. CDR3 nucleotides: TGTGCCAGCAGTTACCCGTCCACCGGCTCAAATGAAGAGACCCAGTACTTC.

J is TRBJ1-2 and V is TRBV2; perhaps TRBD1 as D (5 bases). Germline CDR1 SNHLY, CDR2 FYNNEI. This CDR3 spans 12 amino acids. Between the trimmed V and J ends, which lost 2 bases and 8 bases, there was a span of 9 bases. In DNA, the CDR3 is TGTGCCAGCAGTGAAACAGGACGGGGCTACACCTTC. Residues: CASSETGRGYTF.

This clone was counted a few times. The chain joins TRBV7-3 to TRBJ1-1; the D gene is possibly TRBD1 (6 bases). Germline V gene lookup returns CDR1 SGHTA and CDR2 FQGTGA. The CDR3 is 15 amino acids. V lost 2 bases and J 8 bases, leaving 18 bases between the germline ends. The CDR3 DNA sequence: TGTGCCAGCAGCTTAGAGGTTCTTAGGGGGGAGGAAGCTTTCTTT. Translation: CASSLEVLRGEEAFF.

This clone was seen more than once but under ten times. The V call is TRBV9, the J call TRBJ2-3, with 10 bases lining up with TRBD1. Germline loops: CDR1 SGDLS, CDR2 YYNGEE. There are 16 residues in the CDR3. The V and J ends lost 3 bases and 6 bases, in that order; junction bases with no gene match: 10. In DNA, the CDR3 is TGTGCCAGCAGCGGTCGCCGGACAGGGGGATGGGATACGCAGTATTTT. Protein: CASSGRRTGGWDTQYF.

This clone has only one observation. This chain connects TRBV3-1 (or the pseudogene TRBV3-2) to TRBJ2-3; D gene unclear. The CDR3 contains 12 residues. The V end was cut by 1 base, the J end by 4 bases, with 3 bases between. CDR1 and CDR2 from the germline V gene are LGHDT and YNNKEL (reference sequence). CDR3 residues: CASSQGADTQYF. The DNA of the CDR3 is TGTGCCAGCAGCCAAGGTGCAGATACGCAGTATTTT.

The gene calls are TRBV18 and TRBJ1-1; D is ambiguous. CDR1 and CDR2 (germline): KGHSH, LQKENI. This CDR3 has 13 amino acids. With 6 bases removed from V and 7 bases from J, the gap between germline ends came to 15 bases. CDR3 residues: CASSLREGDEAFF. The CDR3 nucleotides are TGTGCCAGCTCTCTGCGGGAGGGCGATGAAGCTTTCTTT. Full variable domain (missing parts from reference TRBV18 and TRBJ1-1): NAGVMQNPRHLVRRRGQEARLRCSPMKGHSHVYWYRQLPEEGLKFMVYLQKENIIDESGMPKERFSAEFPKEGPSILRIQQVVRGDSAAYFCASSLREGDEAFFGQGTRLTVV.

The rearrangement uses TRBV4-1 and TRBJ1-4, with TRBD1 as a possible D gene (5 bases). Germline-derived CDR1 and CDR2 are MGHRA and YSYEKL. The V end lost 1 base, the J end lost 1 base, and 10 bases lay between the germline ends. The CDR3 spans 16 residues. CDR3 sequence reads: CASSQGGVLTNEKLFF. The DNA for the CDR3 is TGCGCCAGCAGCCAAGGAGGGGTACTAACTAATGAAAAACTGTTTTTT.

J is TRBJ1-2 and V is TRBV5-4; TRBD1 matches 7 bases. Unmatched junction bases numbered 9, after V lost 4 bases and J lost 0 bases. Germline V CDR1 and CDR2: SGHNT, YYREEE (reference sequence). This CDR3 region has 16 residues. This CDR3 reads CASSPGQLTPNYGYTF. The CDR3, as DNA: TGTGCCAGCAGCCCGGGACAGCTCACTCCTAACTATGGCTACACCTTC.

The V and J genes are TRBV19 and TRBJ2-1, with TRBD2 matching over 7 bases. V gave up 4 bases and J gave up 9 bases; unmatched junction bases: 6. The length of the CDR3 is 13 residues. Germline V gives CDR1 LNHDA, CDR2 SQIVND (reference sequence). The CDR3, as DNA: TGTGCCAGTAGTAGGGGGGGGATAGGTGAGCAGTTCTTC. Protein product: CASSRGGIGEQFF.

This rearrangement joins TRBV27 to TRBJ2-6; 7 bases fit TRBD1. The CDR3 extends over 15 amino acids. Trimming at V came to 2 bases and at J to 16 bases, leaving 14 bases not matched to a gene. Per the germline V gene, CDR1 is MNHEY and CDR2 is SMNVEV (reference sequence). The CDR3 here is CASSLEGQPGAKLTF. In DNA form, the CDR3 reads TGTGCCAGCAGTTTAGAGGGACAGCCAGGGGCTAAACTGACTTTC.

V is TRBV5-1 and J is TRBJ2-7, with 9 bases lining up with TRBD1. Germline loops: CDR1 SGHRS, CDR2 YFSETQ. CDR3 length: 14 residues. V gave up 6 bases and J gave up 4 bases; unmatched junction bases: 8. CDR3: CASNPGTGIYEQYF. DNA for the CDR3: TGCGCCAGCAACCCTGGGACAGGGATTTACGAGCAGTACTTC.

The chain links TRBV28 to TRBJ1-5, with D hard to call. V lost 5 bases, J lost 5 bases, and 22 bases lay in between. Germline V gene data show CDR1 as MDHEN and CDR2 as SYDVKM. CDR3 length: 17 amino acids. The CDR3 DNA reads TGTGCCAGCAGTACCCCCGTACCGTACCCCGAGGATCAGCCCCAGCATTTT. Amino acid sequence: CASSTPVPYPEDQPQHF.

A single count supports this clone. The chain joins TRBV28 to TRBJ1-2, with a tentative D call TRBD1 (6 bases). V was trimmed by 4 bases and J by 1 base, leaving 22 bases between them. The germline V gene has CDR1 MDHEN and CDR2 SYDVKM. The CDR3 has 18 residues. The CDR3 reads CASSWGQGILWINYGYTF. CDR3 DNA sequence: TGTGCCAGCAGTTGGGGGCAGGGTATACTATGGATTAACTATGGCTACACCTTC.

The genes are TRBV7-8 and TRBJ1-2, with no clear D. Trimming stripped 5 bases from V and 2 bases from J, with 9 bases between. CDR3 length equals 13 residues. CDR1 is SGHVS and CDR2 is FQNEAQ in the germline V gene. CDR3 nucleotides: TGTGCCAGCAGCCGGAACTCAAACTATGGCTACACCTTC. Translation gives CASSRNSNYGYTF.

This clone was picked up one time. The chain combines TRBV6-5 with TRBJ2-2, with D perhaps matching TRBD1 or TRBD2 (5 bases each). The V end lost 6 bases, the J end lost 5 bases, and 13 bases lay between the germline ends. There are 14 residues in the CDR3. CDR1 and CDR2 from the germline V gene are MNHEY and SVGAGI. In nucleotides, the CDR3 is TGTGCCAGCAGGGTGGGGGTGGCTACCGGGGAGCTGTTTTTT. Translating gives CASRVGVATGELFF.

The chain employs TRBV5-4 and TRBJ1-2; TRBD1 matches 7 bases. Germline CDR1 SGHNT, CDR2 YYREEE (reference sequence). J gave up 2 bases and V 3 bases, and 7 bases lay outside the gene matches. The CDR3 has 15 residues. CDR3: CASSSRQGGNYGYTF. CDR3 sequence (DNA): TGTGCCAGCAGCTCCCGACAGGGTGGGAACTATGGCTACACCTTC. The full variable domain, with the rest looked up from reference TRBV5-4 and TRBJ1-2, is ETGVTQSPTHLIKTRGQQVTLRCSSQSGHNTVSWYQQALGQGPQFIFQYYREEENGRGNFPPRFSGLQFPNYSSELNVNALELDDSALYLCASSSRQGGNYGYTFGSGTRLTVV.